This TCR beta chain was identified in a study of blood T cells in healthy people across ages (dated by TCRdb to 2013 to 2016). For the wider study: In model experiments, template switching captured about one uniquely barcoded TCR beta cDNA molecule for every two T cells. To avoid experimental bias, donors of different ages were spread randomly across the sequencing lanes. Donors were grouped into four age groups: young (average approximately 15 years), middle-aged (around 39), aged (about 60) and long-lived (over 80). Two additional independent replicas of 1 million unique cDNA reads from the same blood draw were analyzed for two donors (one aged 18 to 29 and one aged 80 or older). To track age-related changes in TCR beta repertoire diversity, the study relied on deep sequencing normalized with unique cDNA molecular identifiers. Overall study results and their limits: Since profiling was done on bulk unsorted PBMCs, naive and antigen-experienced compartments could not be conclusively compared. As age increased, observed TCR beta diversity per million T cells dropped in a roughly linear way, and a significant reduction was already evident by age about 36. The percentage of naive T cells measured by flow cytometry correlated strongly with observed TCR beta diversity. Donor CMV infection status was unknown, potentially confounding age-related changes in expanded clonotypes. Estimates of total diversity based on one million sequenced T cells were considered lower bounds and underestimates. Compared with the aged group, the long-lived group had more naive CD4+ T cells, fewer expanded clones and increased TCR diversity, suggesting age selection.

Donors were a few dozen systemically healthy Caucasian individuals from Russia aged 6 to 90 years. Each donor gave 8 to 10 milliliters of peripheral blood, collected into EDTA-treated Vacutainer tubes. Ficoll-Paque density-gradient centrifugation was used to isolate PBMCs, with at least 6 million obtained per sample. Trizol reagent was used to extract total RNA from the PBMCs, yielding at least 6 micrograms per sample. For every donor, an aliquot of PBMCs went through flow cytometry to measure the percentages of naive CD45RAhigh/CD27high T cells. The method behind the library was 5' RACE. Sequenced using an Illumina HiSeq 2500. A second about 7 to 11 cycle PCR used a sample-barcoded 5' primer and a J-beta primer mix. A unique molecular identifier was introduced onto each TCR beta cDNA molecule by a template-switch 5' adaptor carrying 12 random nucleotides. At least 2.5 million CDR3-containing paired-end reads were obtained from each sample. First-strand cDNA was synthesized from all RNA with the Mint cDNA synthesis kit, primed by a TRBC-specific oligonucleotide. All cDNA was treated with uracil-DNA glycosylase and then went through a first 18-cycle PCR with the universal primers M1SS and BC2_uni_R. On the study's bioinformatics: For normalization, 1 million high-quality reads were randomly selected from each sample, with every read carrying a distinct molecular identifier. Reads sharing molecular identifiers were discarded rather than binned into consensus sequences. MiTCR, with a Q25 quality threshold and the strictest error-elimination algorithm, was used for CDR3 identification, clonotype clustering and error correction. A nonparametric unseen species model with Euler transformation was used to estimate a lower bound on total TCR beta diversity. TCRdb reworked the public reads: Q25 trimming with fastp, MiXCR clone assembly, productive beta chains retained. Each record represents a unique CDR3 protein, reported with the most common genes and DNA among its rows. TCRdb's processing, not the study's, gives the V and J calls here. In this sample the table shows over 1.5 million distinct CDR3 sequences, about 50% of which occur a single time. Clones ranked in the top ten supply around 2.1% of the sample.

Via the germline V gene (reference sequence), CDR1 is SEHNR and CDR2 FQNEAQ. There are 14 amino acids in the CDR3, from cysteine to phenylalanine inclusive. This entry keeps only the CDR3 DNA: 42 bases, framed from base 1. After removal of 0 bases from V and 13 bases from J, the junction retains 10 bases not matched to a gene. As concerns this clonotype: What this receptor recognizes is not known. No per-base quality is available; no much larger clone lies one base away.

The source is a woman aged 40 to 50 in good health. Sequenced sample: blood. Rearrangement joined TRBV7-9 to TRBJ2-5; 8 central nucleotides agree with TRBD1. The bases are TGTGCCAGCAGCTTAGCGGGTGGACAGGGCCTTGGGTACTTC. This encodes CASSLAGGQGLGYF. The variable domain in full, with residues beyond the CDR3 obtained from the reference TRBV7-9 and TRBJ2-5 genes, is DTGVSQNPRHKITKRGQNVTFRCDPISEHNRLYWYRQTLGQGPEFLTYFQNEAQLEKSRLLSDRFSAERPKGSFSTLEIQRTEQGDSAMYLCASSLAGGQGLGYFGPGTRLLVL.